The 10 T cell receptor beta chains below were found in one sample sequenced in a study of blood T cell repertoires in COVID-19. Measured with immunoSEQ multiplex PCR; TCRdb has only the in-frame clones, and not every one. Of approximately 220,000 clones in the sample, roughly 80% were seen once. Sequenced material: peripheral blood. All receptors come from a woman aged 80 or over with acute or convalescent COVID-19.

The gene calls are TRBV19 and TRBJ2-3, with TRBD1 matching 7 bases. This CDR3 contains 13 residues. The germline V gene has CDR1 LNHDA and CDR2 SQIVND (reference sequence). J lost 7 bases, V lost 5 bases, and 6 bases had no gene match. CDR3 loop: CASSADREHTQYF. The CDR3 nucleotides read TGTGCCAGTAGTGCTGACAGGGAACATACGCAGTATTTT.

The chain combines TRBV11-2 with TRBJ2-5; D is undetermined. The CDR3 has 13 amino acids. Trimming removed 3 bases at V and 1 base at J, with 6 bases between. CDR1 is SGHAT and CDR2 is FQNNGV in the germline V gene. CDR3 nucleotide sequence: TGTGCCAGCAGCTTCGCCAGCCAAGAGACCCAGTACTTC. It translates to CASSFASQETQYF.

V and J are TRBV10-3 and TRBJ2-7; 12 nucleotides match TRBD1. The J segment lost 7 bases and the V segment lost 5 bases, leaving 6 bases of the junction unmatched. CDR3 length: 14 residues. Germline CDR1 and CDR2: ENHRY and SYGVKD. The CDR3: CAISPGQGAGEQYF. The CDR3, as DNA: TGTGCCATCAGTCCGGGACAGGGGGCGGGTGAGCAGTACTTC.

DNA for the CDR3: TGCAGCGTCCCCAAGGGGGATACGCAGTATTTT. Its protein is CSVPKGDTQYF. V is TRBV29-1 and J is TRBJ2-3; D is perhaps TRBD1 (5 bases). CDR3 length equals 11 residues. The germline CDR1 and CDR2 sequences are SQVTM and ANQGSEA. Trimming left V 6 bases short and J 6 bases short, with 10 bases between.

This clone was seen ten or more times. The V and J genes are TRBV5-1 and TRBJ1-1, with 7 bases lining up with TRBD1. V shed 4 bases, J shed 3 bases, and the junction held 3 bases outside the gene matches. From germline, CDR1 is SGHRS and CDR2 YFSETQ. This CDR3 spans 13 amino acids. CDR3 protein: CASSGQVDTEAFF. The CDR3 coding sequence is TGCGCCAGCAGCGGACAGGTTGACACTGAAGCTTTCTTT. Full variable domain (rest looked up from reference TRBV5-1 and TRBJ1-1): KAGVTQTPRYLIKTRGQQVTLSCSPISGHRSVSWYQQTPGQGLQFLFEYFSETQRNKGNFPGRFSGRQFSNSRSEMNVSTLELGDSALYLCASSGQVDTEAFFGQGTRLTVV.

The chain links TRBV19 to TRBJ2-3, with 7 bases lining up with TRBD2. This CDR3 has 15 amino acids. CDR1 is LNHDA, CDR2 SQIVND, per germline (reference sequence). Losses at the gene ends were 4 bases for V and 1 base for J; bases not matched to a gene: 5. CDR3: CASSTTTSGTDTQYF. The CDR3, as DNA: TGTGCCAGTAGTACAACCACTAGCGGCACAGATACGCAGTATTTT.

There are a few counts of this clone. CDR3 bases: TGTGCCAGCAGCCTCTCGACAGGGGGCAGGGGCTATGGCTACACCTTC. Translated: CASSLSTGGRGYGYTF. The chain is built from TRBV5-6 and TRBJ1-2; 10 bases are shared with TRBD1. Germline V lookup: CDR1 SGHDT, CDR2 YYEEEE. The V segment lost 4 bases and the J segment 4 bases; nucleotides outside the gene matches: 10. The CDR3 has 16 residues. Using reference TRBV5-6 and TRBJ1-2 for the parts outside the CDR3, the full variable domain is DAGVTQSPTHLIKTRGQQVTLRCSPKSGHDTVSWYQQALGQGPQFIFQYYEEEERQRGNFPDRFSGHQFPNYSSELNVNALLLGDSALYLCASSLSTGGRGYGYTFGSGTRLTVV.

The J gene is TRBJ1-1, the V gene TRBV9, with D perhaps matching TRBD1 (6 bases). V shed 0 bases and J shed 5 bases, with 14 bases lying between them. The CDR3 runs to 15 residues. The germline gives CDR1 SGDLS, CDR2 YYNGEE. CDR3: CASSVVIQGSTEAFF. In DNA, the CDR3 is TGTGCCAGCAGCGTAGTAATACAGGGCAGTACTGAAGCTTTCTTT.

The chain uses TRBV9 and TRBJ2-3, with 15 nucleotides matching TRBD2. V dropped 4 bases and J dropped 3; count of bases not matched to a gene: 3. Germline CDR1 is SGDLS and CDR2 is YYNGEE. The CDR3 loop spans 16 amino acids. The CDR3 protein is CASSYGTSGRTDTQYF. CDR3 nucleotide sequence: TGTGCCAGCAGCTACGGGACTAGCGGGAGGACAGATACGCAGTATTTT.

The chain uses TRBV28 and TRBJ2-1; D might be TRBD1 (6 bases). Germline CDR1 is MDHEN and CDR2 is SYDVKM. V was clipped by 7 bases and J by 3 bases, with 13 bases between them. The CDR3 has 14 amino acids. CDR3 coding DNA: TGTGCCAGCAAGAGGGGGTCCCTCTACAATGAGCAGTTCTTC. It is translated as CASKRGSLYNEQFF.